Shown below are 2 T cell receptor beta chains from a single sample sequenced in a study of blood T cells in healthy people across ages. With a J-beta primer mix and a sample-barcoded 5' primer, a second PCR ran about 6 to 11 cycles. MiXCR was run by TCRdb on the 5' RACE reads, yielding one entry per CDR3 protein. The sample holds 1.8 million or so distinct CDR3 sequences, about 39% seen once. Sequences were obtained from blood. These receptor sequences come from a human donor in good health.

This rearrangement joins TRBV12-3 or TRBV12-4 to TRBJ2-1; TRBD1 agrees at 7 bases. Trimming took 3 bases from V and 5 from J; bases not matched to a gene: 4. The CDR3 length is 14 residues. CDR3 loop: CASSFEQGHNEQFF. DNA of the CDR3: TGTGCCAGCAGTTTTGAACAGGGGCACAATGAGCAGTTCTTC.

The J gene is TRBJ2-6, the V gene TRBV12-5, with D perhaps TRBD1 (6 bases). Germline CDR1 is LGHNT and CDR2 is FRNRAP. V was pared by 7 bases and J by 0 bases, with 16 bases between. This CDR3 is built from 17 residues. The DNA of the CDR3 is TGTGCTAGTGCCCCATCGACAGGCTTCTCTGGGGCCAACGTCCTGACTTTC. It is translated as CASAPSTGFSGANVLTF.